Listed below are T cell receptor beta chains from one sample, sequenced in a study of breast tumors, draining lymph nodes, adjacent tissues. TCRdb recomputed calls from the multiplex PCR reads with MiXCR, one row per CDR3 protein. The sample consists of about 200,000 distinct CDR3 sequences, 31% of them appearing once. The sequenced sample consisted of axillary lymph node tissue. These receptors were collected from a female donor with breast cancer. Some clones in this sample may be carry-over from other donors' samples. CDR3s include the opening cysteine and the closing phenylalanine or tryptophan. Fields, in order: CDR3 DNA, CDR3 protein, J gene, CDR3 length, V gene, D gene, clone size. D genes are given only for firm matches. Part of the rows lack a size; the others show once, few, many or a class for expanded clones.

CDR3 DNA: TGTGCCAGCAGCTCCAGGGGTATGAGGCAGCCCCAGCATTTT
CDR3 protein: CASSSRGMRQPQHF
J gene: TRBJ1-5
CDR3 length: 14
V gene: TRBV5-6
D gene: .
clone size: many

CDR3 DNA: TGCAGCGGGACGGACACAGGGAAAGGCACTGAAGCTTTCTTT
CDR3 protein: CSGTDTGKGTEAFF
J gene: TRBJ1-1
CDR3 length: 14
V gene: TRBV29-1
D gene: .
clone size: few

CDR3 DNA: TGTGCCACCAGCAGAGATAAGACAGGGTCTGGCTACACCTTC
CDR3 protein: CATSRDKTGSGYTF
J gene: TRBJ1-2
CDR3 length: 14
V gene: TRBV15
D gene: TRBD1
clone size: many

CDR3 DNA: TGTGCCACCGGACAGATCGATACGCAGTATTTT
CDR3 protein: CATGQIDTQYF
J gene: TRBJ2-3
CDR3 length: 11
V gene: TRBV24-1
D gene: .
clone size: .

CDR3 DNA: TGTGCCAGCAGCCAAGACTATGGCTACACCTTC
CDR3 protein: CASSQDYGYTF
J gene: TRBJ1-2
CDR3 length: 11
V gene: TRBV14
D gene: .
clone size: many

CDR3 DNA: TGTGCCAGCAGTTTCTCGGCAGGGGACGAGCGGTACTTC
CDR3 protein: CASSFSAGDERYF
J gene: TRBJ2-7
CDR3 length: 13
V gene: TRBV12-3/TRBV12-4
D gene: .
clone size: .

CDR3 DNA: TGCAGTGCTAGAGCAACCGGGACTATGATCTACGAGCAGTACTTC
CDR3 protein: CSARATGTMIYEQYF
J gene: TRBJ2-7
CDR3 length: 15
V gene: TRBV20-1
D gene: TRBD2
clone size: .

CDR3 DNA: TGCAGTGCTAGAATCGGCCCGGGGAATTCACCCCTCCACTTT
CDR3 protein: CSARIGPGNSPLHF
J gene: TRBJ1-6
CDR3 length: 14
V gene: TRBV20-1
D gene: .
clone size: once

CDR3 DNA: TGTGCCAGCAGTCCCGGACAGGGAAGGGACTATGGCTACACCTTC
CDR3 protein: CASSPGQGRDYGYTF
J gene: TRBJ1-2
CDR3 length: 15
V gene: TRBV5-5
D gene: TRBD1
clone size: .

CDR3 DNA: TGTGCCAGCAGTAGGGTGGATACGCAGTATTTT
CDR3 protein: CASSRVDTQYF
J gene: TRBJ2-3
CDR3 length: 11
V gene: TRBV2
D gene: .
clone size: many

CDR3 DNA: TGCAGTGCTAGAGGACAGGGTTTTACAGATACGCAGTATTTT
CDR3 protein: CSARGQGFTDTQYF
J gene: TRBJ2-3
CDR3 length: 14
V gene: TRBV20-1
D gene: TRBD1
clone size: .

CDR3 DNA: TGTGCCAGCGGGACACTACGGGAGACCCAGTACTTC
CDR3 protein: CASGTLRETQYF
J gene: TRBJ2-5
CDR3 length: 12
V gene: TRBV2
D gene: .
clone size: many

CDR3 DNA: TGTGCCAGCTGCAGGAGTCCGAACACTGAAGCTTTCTTT
CDR3 protein: CASCRSPNTEAFF
J gene: TRBJ1-1
CDR3 length: 13
V gene: TRBV7-3
D gene: .
clone size: .

CDR3 DNA: TGTGCCAGCAGTGACCCCGGGGACGGCACCGGGGAGCTGTTTTTT
CDR3 protein: CASSDPGDGTGELFF
J gene: TRBJ2-2
CDR3 length: 15
V gene: TRBV6-2/TRBV6-3
D gene: .
clone size: few

CDR3 DNA: TGTGCCAGCAGTTACTCGAGATCAGGGGATGAGGGTGAAAAACTGTTTTTT
CDR3 protein: CASSYSRSGDEGEKLFF
J gene: TRBJ1-4
CDR3 length: 17
V gene: TRBV6-5
D gene: .
clone size: many

CDR3 DNA: TGTGCCAGTGGCAGAGGAAGCAATGAGCAGTATTTT
CDR3 protein: CASGRGSNEQYF
J gene: TRBJ2-3
CDR3 length: 12
V gene: TRBV19
D gene: .
clone size: .

CDR3 DNA: TGTGCCAGCAGCTTCGGGCGGGAGCGGGATGAGCAGTTCTTC
CDR3 protein: CASSFGRERDEQFF
J gene: TRBJ2-1
CDR3 length: 14
V gene: TRBV11-3
D gene: TRBD2
clone size: many

CDR3 DNA: TGTGCCAGCAGTTTTGAGACGGCCTACGAGCAGTACTTC
CDR3 protein: CASSFETAYEQYF
J gene: TRBJ2-7
CDR3 length: 13
V gene: TRBV12-3/TRBV12-4
D gene: .
clone size: many

CDR3 DNA: TGTGCCAGCCACAGGGGGTCCTCCTATAATTCACCCCTCCACTTT
CDR3 protein: CASHRGSSYNSPLHF
J gene: TRBJ1-6
CDR3 length: 15
V gene: TRBV6-1
D gene: TRBD1
clone size: many

CDR3 DNA: TGTGCCAGCAGCCCCACTCTGTACAATGAGCGGTTCTTC
CDR3 protein: CASSPTLYNERFF
J gene: TRBJ2-1
CDR3 length: 13
V gene: TRBV6-5
D gene: .
clone size: .

CDR3 DNA: TGTGCCAGCAGCCCAACCACAATACCGGGACACTCCTCGGCTTTCTTT
CDR3 protein: CASSPTTIPGHSSAFF
J gene: TRBJ1-1
CDR3 length: 16
V gene: TRBV5-8
D gene: .
clone size: .

CDR3 DNA: TGTGCCAGCAGTCTACAGGGACTTGGAAACACCATATATTTT
CDR3 protein: CASSLQGLGNTIYF
J gene: TRBJ1-3
CDR3 length: 14
V gene: TRBV12-3/TRBV12-4
D gene: .
clone size: many

CDR3 DNA: TGTGCCAGCAGTTCCTTCGGCGGTTTAGCCTACAATGAGCAGTTCTTC
CDR3 protein: CASSSFGGLAYNEQFF
J gene: TRBJ2-1
CDR3 length: 16
V gene: TRBV6-4
D gene: .
clone size: many

CDR3 DNA: TGTGCCAGCAGGCCGACAGGGAGGTCCTACGAGCAGTACTTC
CDR3 protein: CASRPTGRSYEQYF
J gene: TRBJ2-7
CDR3 length: 14
V gene: TRBV28
D gene: .
clone size: .

CDR3 DNA: TGCAGCGTTGTTTACTACTCAGGGCAGGGACTCAATCAGCCTCAGCATTTT
CDR3 protein: CSVVYYSGQGLNQPQHF
J gene: TRBJ1-5
CDR3 length: 17
V gene: TRBV29-1
D gene: .
clone size: .

CDR3 DNA: TGTGCCAGTAGAGACAGGGGTCAGCCCCAGCATTTT
CDR3 protein: CASRDRGQPQHF
J gene: TRBJ1-5
CDR3 length: 12
V gene: TRBV19
D gene: TRBD1
clone size: .

CDR3 DNA: TGTGCCAGTAGTATAGGGGACAGGGGACTGGCTGGGGCCAACGTCCTGACTTTC
CDR3 protein: CASSIGDRGLAGANVLTF
J gene: TRBJ2-6
CDR3 length: 18
V gene: TRBV19
D gene: TRBD1
clone size: many

CDR3 DNA: TGTGCCTGGAGGAGGCTTGCGGCAGATGGGGAGCAGTACTTC
CDR3 protein: CAWRRLAADGEQYF
J gene: TRBJ2-7
CDR3 length: 14
V gene: TRBV30
D gene: .
clone size: many

CDR3 DNA: TGTGCCAGTAGTATTATTTACCGGGACAGCGGATACTCTGGGGCCAACGTCCTGACTTTC
CDR3 protein: CASSIIYRDSGYSGANVLTF
J gene: TRBJ2-6
CDR3 length: 20
V gene: TRBV19
D gene: TRBD1
clone size: few

CDR3 DNA: TGTGCCAGCAACTGGCAGCTCCTGAACACTGAAGCTTTCTTT
CDR3 protein: CASNWQLLNTEAFF
J gene: TRBJ1-1
CDR3 length: 14
V gene: TRBV28
D gene: .
clone size: few

CDR3 DNA: TGTGCCACCAGTAATAGAAATGAAAAACTGTTTTTT
CDR3 protein: CATSNRNEKLFF
J gene: TRBJ1-4
CDR3 length: 12
V gene: TRBV12-3/TRBV12-4
D gene: .
clone size: .

CDR3 DNA: TGTGCCAGCAAAACTGGAGACACTGAAGCTTTCTTT
CDR3 protein: CASKTGDTEAFF
J gene: TRBJ1-1
CDR3 length: 12
V gene: TRBV6-1
D gene: .
clone size: .

CDR3 DNA: TGTGCCAGCAGTCTAAGGACAGCAGTTTCTGGAAACACCATATATTTT
CDR3 protein: CASSLRTAVSGNTIYF
J gene: TRBJ1-3
CDR3 length: 16
V gene: TRBV27
D gene: .
clone size: few

CDR3 DNA: TGTGCCAGCAGCCCTAGATCGAGGAATGAAGAACTGTTTTTT
CDR3 protein: CASSPRSRNEELFF
J gene: TRBJ1-4
CDR3 length: 14
V gene: TRBV11-2
D gene: .
clone size: .

CDR3 DNA: TGTGCCTGGAGCAAGGGGAAAGGCGAGCAGTACTTC
CDR3 protein: CAWSKGKGEQYF
J gene: TRBJ2-7
CDR3 length: 12
V gene: TRBV30
D gene: .
clone size: many

CDR3 DNA: TGCAGTGCCCTGCGGGCAGCTGGGGCCAACGTCCTGACTTTC
CDR3 protein: CSALRAAGANVLTF
J gene: TRBJ2-6
CDR3 length: 14
V gene: TRBV20-1
D gene: .
clone size: many